This TCR beta chain is from a study of T-cell memory formation after mild COVID-19. Across the whole study: Clusters of TCRs were largely donor specific. Study-wide results and caveats: For contracting clones, CD4+ ones sat mainly in CM and EM, CD8+ in EMRA.

5'RACE with constant-segment primers built TCRalpha and TCRbeta cDNA libraries with UMIs. TCRdb used MiXCR to reprocess the 5' RACE reads, holding one entry per CDR3 protein. Here the sample spans 180,000 or so distinct CDR3 sequences, approximately 10% being singletons. The CDR3 totals 12 residues. Between the trimmed V and J ends, which lost 7 bases and 7 bases, there was a span of 8 bases. From germline, CDR1 is MNHNY and CDR2 SVGAGI (reference sequence). Turning to this clonotype: Its antigen is undetermined.

The gene calls are TRBV6-6 and TRBJ1-6; D is unresolved. The sequence came from a man aged 18 to 35 who had mild COVID-19 (a few samples of this study predate the infection). Cell type and time point are not known. The source material was PBMCs or a T cell subset sorted from them (not recorded which). Written as DNA, the CDR3 is TGTGCCAGCACCGAGGCAAATTCACCCCTCCACTTT. It yields the protein CASTEANSPLHF.